One sample yielded the 20 T cell receptor beta chains listed below, sequenced in a study of CD8 T cells in Susac syndrome. Reverse transcription used about 0.45 to 1 ug RNA and random hexamers. TCRdb re-called the immunoSEQ multiplex PCR reads through MiXCR, storing one row per CDR3 protein. The data show roughly 250,000 distinct CDR3 sequences, 96% seen once. The sample comprised CD4+ T cells from PBMCs. The receptor source for this set is a human donor with Susac syndrome.

The chain links TRBV12-3 or TRBV12-4 to TRBJ1-1; D call uncertain. Trimming removed 3 bases at V and 5 bases at J, with 7 bases between. The CDR3 runs to 12 residues. The CDR3 nucleotides read TGTGCCAGCAGTTTTGCCCGGACTGAAGCTTTCTTT. Translation: CASSFARTEAFF.

The V call is TRBV12-3 or TRBV12-4, the J call TRBJ2-2; D remains unclear. With 0 bases removed from V and 9 bases from J, the gap between germline ends came to 2 bases. CDR3 size: 11 residues. CDR3 DNA: TGTGCCAGCAGTTTAGCCAGGGAGCTGTTTTTT. Its translation is CASSLARELFF.

This rearrangement joins TRBV30 to TRBJ1-1, with D unresolved. The CDR3 totals 15 residues. The germline CDR1 and CDR2 sequences are GTSNPN and SVGIG (reference sequence). The V and J ends lost 0 bases and 1 base respectively, with 12 bases between them. The CDR3 bases are TGTGCCTGGAGTGTTCCTTGGGTAGGGAACACTGAAGCTTTCTTT. This codes for CAWSVPWVGNTEAFF.

This chain joins TRBV29-1 and TRBJ2-3; D remains ambiguous. CDR3 size: 14 residues. Germline values: CDR1 SQVTM, CDR2 ANQGSEA. V shed 5 bases and J shed 0 bases, with 12 bases lying between them. The chain's CDR3 is CSVFGQASTDTQYF. The CDR3 bases are TGCAGCGTTTTCGGTCAAGCTAGCACAGATACGCAGTATTTT.

The rearrangement links TRBV2 to TRBJ1-2; D is perhaps TRBD1 (6 bases). CDR1 is SNHLY, CDR2 FYNNEI, per germline. V gave up 0 bases and J gave up 3 bases, with 14 bases separating them. CDR3 length: 16 amino acids. DNA for the CDR3: TGTGCCAGCAGTGAAGCGGGGGACACCCTATACTATGGCTACACCTTC. Protein product: CASSEAGDTLYYGYTF. The full variable domain, with the rest looked up from reference TRBV2 and TRBJ1-2, is EPEVTQTPSHQVTQMGQEVILRCVPISNHLYFYWYRQILGQKVEFLVSFYNNEISEKSEIFDDQFSVERPDGSNFTLKIRSTKLEDSAMYFCASSEAGDTLYYGYTFGSGTRLTVV.

The V gene is TRBV11-2, the J gene TRBJ2-7; no clear D. Trimming removed 1 base from V and 3 bases from J, with 7 bases in between. Looked up from germline, CDR1 is SGHAT and CDR2 is FQNNGV. The CDR3 contains 13 residues. The CDR3 region has the DNA TGTGCCAGCAGCTTAGTGGCCCACTACGAGCAGTACTTC. Amino acids: CASSLVAHYEQYF.

The CDR3 nucleotides are TGTGCCAGCACACTTCAAGGGGAGCAGTACTTC. Protein: CASTLQGEQYF. The chain employs TRBV6-5 and TRBJ2-7; D call uncertain. V dropped 7 bases and J dropped 7 bases, with 11 bases sitting between them. Per the germline V gene, CDR1 is MNHEY and CDR2 is SVGAGI. This CDR3 comprises 11 residues.

The chain links TRBV7-8 to TRBJ1-1; 7 bases agree with TRBD1. The trim removed 8 bases at V and 4 bases at J, leaving 7 bases unmatched. Germline CDR1 reads SGHVS; CDR2 reads FQNEAQ. CDR3 length: 13 amino acids. The DNA of the CDR3 is TGTGCCAGCGTTCGACAGGGTTTCACTGAAGCTTTCTTT. It specifies CASVRQGFTEAFF.

The rearrangement uses TRBV14 and TRBJ2-1; perhaps TRBD1 as D (6 bases). The length of the CDR3 is 13 residues. Per the germline V gene, CDR1 is SGHDN and CDR2 is FVKESK. Trimming pared 1 base from V and 9 bases from J, leaving 10 bases between. The CDR3 DNA reads as TGTGCCAGCAGCCAAGCCAGGGGCGTTGAGCAGTTCTTC. Amino acids: CASSQARGVEQFF.

This chain uses TRBV28 with TRBJ2-7; D might be TRBD2 (6 bases). The CDR3 contains 14 residues. CDR1 and CDR2 from the germline V gene are MDHEN and SYDVKM. V lost 10 bases and J 2 bases, leaving 18 bases between the germline ends. The CDR3 is CATLRRDRTYEQYF. CDR3 in DNA: TGTGCCACCCTCCGGAGGGACCGTACCTACGAGCAGTACTTC.

V and J are TRBV3-1 and TRBJ2-2; D remains unclear. The CDR3 consists of 16 residues. Germline V lookup: CDR1 LGHDT, CDR2 YNNKEL (reference sequence). V gave up 0 bases and J gave up 5 bases, with 13 bases separating them. Here the CDR3 DNA reads TGTGCCAGCAGCCAAGATCGAACGGGTGGGACCGGGGAGCTGTTTTTT. As protein: CASSQDRTGGTGELFF.

This sequence joins TRBV4-2 and TRBJ2-1; no clear D gene. CDR1 is LGHNA, CDR2 YNFKEQ, per germline. Trimming left V 1 base short and J 8 bases short, with 9 bases between. CDR3 length equals 13 residues. CDR3 in amino acids: CASSQGIVHEQFF. Here the CDR3 DNA reads TGTGCCAGCAGCCAAGGGATCGTACATGAGCAGTTCTTC.

The chain joins TRBV12-3 or TRBV12-4 to TRBJ2-7; 9 bases align to TRBD2. The ends lost 5 bases at V and 1 base at J; junction bases unmatched: 3. There are 14 residues in the CDR3. CDR3 in DNA: TGTGCCAGCAGTACTAGCGGGCGTTCCTACGAGCAGTACTTC. Translated: CASSTSGRSYEQYF.

V usage is TRBV30 and J usage is TRBJ2-7, with 7 bases matching TRBD2. CDR1 is GTSNPN, CDR2 SVGIG, per germline (reference sequence). The CDR3 runs 8 residues. In DNA form, the CDR3 reads TGTGCCTGTTGTGCGGGGGAGGTC. Encoded protein: CACCAGEV.

The J gene is TRBJ2-3, the V gene TRBV29-1, with TRBD1 identical over 12 bases. J lost 5 bases, V lost 7 bases, and 1 base had no gene match. The CDR3 has 12 residues. The germline gives CDR1 SQVTM, CDR2 ANQGSEA. The CDR3 nucleotides are TGCAGCGGGGACAGGGGGCAAGATACGCAGTATTTT. Protein product: CSGDRGQDTQYF.

The J gene is TRBJ1-5, the V gene TRBV20-1; D may be TRBD1 (6 bases). The length of the CDR3 is 13 residues. With 1 base removed from V and 7 bases from J, the gap between germline ends came to 11 bases. Germline CDR1 DFQATT, CDR2 SNEGSKA (reference sequence). The CDR3 DNA sequence: TGCAGTGCTAGAGCCGAAACAGGGCAGCCCCAGCATTTT. It yields the protein CSARAETGQPQHF.

The chain is built from TRBV10-3 and TRBJ2-5; 10 bases align to TRBD2. CDR3 length equals 14 residues. From germline, CDR1 is ENHRY and CDR2 SYGVKD. The V gene end was trimmed by 4 bases and the J gene end by 6 bases; junction bases not matched to a gene: 5. In nucleotides, the CDR3 is TGTGCCATCAGTGGATCTAGCGGGAGTCAGACCCAGTACTTC. Protein product: CAISGSSGSQTQYF.

This chain joins TRBV29-1 and TRBJ1-2; unclear D gene. CDR1 and CDR2 from the germline V gene are SQVTM and ANQGSEA. V was cut by 2 bases and J by 4 bases, with 14 bases left in between. This CDR3 comprises 14 residues. In nucleotides, the CDR3 is TGCAGCGTTGAAAGGCCCGGGCCGATCTATGGCTACACCTTC. Its protein is CSVERPGPIYGYTF. The full variable domain, its missing parts supplied by reference TRBV29-1 and TRBJ1-2, is SAVISQKPSRDICQRGTSLTIQCQVDSQVTMMFWYRQQPGQSLTLIATANQGSEATYESGFVIDKFPISRPNLTFSTLTVSNMSPEDSSIYLCSVERPGPIYGYTFGSGTRLTVV.

The rearrangement uses TRBV28 and TRBJ2-6; D not certain. The CDR3 spans 13 residues. Germline assignment: CDR1 MDHEN and CDR2 SYDVKM. The CDR3 reads CAVDRSGANVLTF. DNA of the CDR3: TGTGCGGTGGATAGGTCTGGGGCCAACGTCCTGACTTTC.

The chain employs TRBV10-3 and TRBJ2-7; 8 nucleotides align to TRBD1. The CDR3 is made up of 15 amino acids. The V and J ends lost 2 bases and 2 bases, in that order; junction bases with no gene match: 5. From germline, CDR1 is ENHRY and CDR2 SYGVKD. Here the CDR3 reads CAISEPQQGAYEQYF. As DNA, the CDR3 is TGTGCCATCAGTGAGCCCCAACAGGGGGCCTACGAGCAGTACTTC.